The clone carrying this TCR beta chain has ten or more counts. These data are taken from a study of Graves' ophthalmopathy and Graves' hyperthyroidism. This CDR3 is 13 amino acids long. Germline values: CDR1 MNHNS, CDR2 SASEGT. The V end was cut by 6 bases, the J end by 4 bases, with 10 bases between. RNA transcripts yielded amplified TCR beta CDR3 regions. An opening RT-PCR round employed HTBI primers and preceded a second-round multiplex PCR. TCRdb itself ran the multiplex PCR reads through MiXCR, one entry per CDR3 protein. The sample has fewer than 400,000 distinct CDR3 sequences; around 16% are singletons.

The rearrangement uses TRBV6-1 and TRBJ1-5; D remains ambiguous. Sequenced material: peripheral blood. The TCR was taken from a woman between 18 and 29 years old with Graves' ophthalmopathy. DNA of the CDR3: TGTGCCAGCAGGCAGACTCAGAATCAGCCCCAGCATTTT. Protein sequence: CASRQTQNQPQHF.